These 27 T cell receptor beta chains were all obtained from the same sample, sequenced in a study of blood T cell repertoires in COVID-19. Produced via immunoSEQ multiplex PCR; TCRdb's table is partial and in-frame only. Of around 110,000 clones listed, 82% are singletons. The sample was peripheral blood. The receptors come from a woman in her sixties or seventies with acute or convalescent COVID-19.

The chain uses TRBV7-9 and TRBJ1-1, with D possibly TRBD1 on 5 matching bases. In germline, CDR1 is SEHNR, CDR2 FQNEAQ (reference sequence). Trimming pared 5 bases from V and 5 bases from J, leaving 18 bases between. CDR3 length: 15 residues. The CDR3 spells CASSPRDRGGTEAFF. CDR3 in DNA: TGTGCCAGCAGCCCAAGGGACCGGGGGGGTACTGAAGCTTTCTTT.

V and J are TRBV10-1 and TRBJ2-3; TRBD1 aligns across 7 bases. The J segment lost 2 bases and the V segment lost 6 bases, leaving 11 bases of the junction unmatched. Germline V gene sequence: CDR1 WNHNN, CDR2 SYGVQD (reference sequence). The CDR3 covers 16 residues. CDR3 sequence reads: CASSPGQPTNTDTQYF. CDR3 coding DNA: TGCGCCAGCAGCCCGGGACAGCCTACAAACACAGATACGCAGTATTTT.

V is TRBV11-3 and J is TRBJ1-3; 10 positions agree with TRBD1. This CDR3 comprises 17 residues. Looked up from germline, CDR1 is SGHNT and CDR2 is YENEEA. With 4 bases clipped from V and 0 bases from J, the junction kept 6 bases outside the gene matches. The CDR3 nucleotides are TGTGCCAGCAGCTCCTGGACAGGGGGGAGCTCTGGAAACACCATATATTTT. This sequence encodes CASSSWTGGSSGNTIYF.

This chain joins TRBV18 and TRBJ2-3; the D gene is possibly TRBD1 (6 bases). The germline V gene encodes CDR1 KGHSH and CDR2 LQKENI. This CDR3 is built from 12 residues. Trimming pared 4 bases from V and 4 bases from J, leaving 6 bases between. CDR3 bases: TGTGCCAGCTCACAGGGGGCAGATACGCAGTATTTT. It encodes CASSQGADTQYF.

The V call is TRBV19, the J call TRBJ1-1; 8 nucleotides agree with TRBD1. V dropped 1 base and J dropped 2; count of bases not matched to a gene: 3. The CDR3 length is 15 residues. Germline loops: CDR1 LNHDA, CDR2 SQIVND (reference sequence). As DNA, the CDR3 is TGTGCCAGTAGTATAGTTGGACAGGGCAACACTGAAGCTTTCTTT. Translated: CASSIVGQGNTEAFF.

This clone appeared a single time. The rearrangement links TRBV6-5 to TRBJ1-5, with D uncertain. Looked up from germline, CDR1 is MNHEY and CDR2 is SVGAGI. V lost 6 bases, J lost 3 bases, and 9 bases lay in between. The CDR3 consists of 13 residues. The CDR3 DNA reads TGTGCCAGCAGAGACGGACTCAATCAGCCCCAGCATTTT. Protein: CASRDGLNQPQHF.

The genes are TRBV12-3 or TRBV12-4 and TRBJ1-1; D ambiguous. This CDR3 is 13 amino acids long. V lost 3 bases, J lost 11 bases, and 16 bases lay in between. The CDR3 loop is CASSFQNRIQAFF. In nucleotides, the CDR3 is TGTGCCAGCAGTTTCCAGAACAGAATTCAGGCTTTCTTT.

The chain couples TRBV2 to TRBJ1-4; tentatively, D is TRBD1 (5 bases). This CDR3 is 15 amino acids long. The germline gives CDR1 SNHLY, CDR2 FYNNEI. Deletions cut 2 bases from V and 2 bases from J, with 9 bases between. The CDR3 DNA sequence: TGTGCCAGCAGTGAATGGGGGGGGACTAATGAAAAACTGTTTTTT. Its translation is CASSEWGGTNEKLFF.

The rearrangement links TRBV30 to TRBJ2-3, with TRBD2 matching 14 bases. CDR1 GTSNPN and CDR2 SVGIG come from the germline V gene (reference sequence). CDR3 length: 17 amino acids. The J segment lost 6 bases and the V segment lost 0 bases, leaving 8 bases of the junction unmatched. The DNA for the CDR3 is TGTGCCTGGAGTGTACGCGGGGGACTAGCGGGGGCGGATACGCAGTATTTT. As protein: CAWSVRGGLAGADTQYF.

V is TRBV7-2 and J is TRBJ2-3; 10 bases are shared with TRBD2. V trimming: 2 bases; J trimming: 7 bases; junction bases outside the gene matches: 12. The germline V gene has CDR1 SGHTA and CDR2 FQGNSA. The CDR3 has 17 amino acids. For the CDR3, the DNA is TGTGCCAGCAGCTTATCGCTAGCGGGGGTTATATTAAATACGCAGTATTTT. The encoded protein is CASSLSLAGVILNTQYF.

The chain has TRBV2 and TRBJ2-1, with 12 bases matching TRBD2. Trimming at V came to 2 bases and at J to 6 bases, leaving 2 bases not matched to a gene. The germline V gene has CDR1 SNHLY and CDR2 FYNNEI. The CDR3 length is 15 residues. DNA of the CDR3: TGTGCCAGCAGTGAACTAGCGGGGGGGTTCAATGAGCAGTTCTTC. It codes for CASSELAGGFNEQFF. Variable domain in full (rest from reference TRBV2 and TRBJ2-1): EPEVTQTPSHQVTQMGQEVILRCVPISNHLYFYWYRQILGQKVEFLVSFYNNEISEKSEIFDDQFSVERPDGSNFTLKIRSTKLEDSAMYFCASSELAGGFNEQFFGPGTRLTVL.

V gene TRBV12-5 combines with J gene TRBJ2-7, with D perhaps TRBD2 (5 bases). V lost 8 bases to trimming and J lost 4 bases, with 21 bases between them. The germline gives CDR1 LGHNT, CDR2 FRNRAP. This CDR3 has 15 amino acids. The CDR3 sequence is CASTRFGGANYEQYF. The CDR3 DNA reads TGTGCTAGTACCCGATTTGGAGGTGCTAATTACGAGCAGTACTTC.

The chain uses TRBV11-3 and TRBJ1-1; 7 bases are shared with TRBD1. The CDR3 length is 15 residues. Germline V gene sequence: CDR1 SGHNT, CDR2 YENEEA. Losses at the gene ends were 5 bases for V and 3 bases for J; bases not matched to a gene: 9. The CDR3 is CASSPLRGPYTEAFF. CDR3 in DNA: TGTGCCAGCAGCCCCCTTAGGGGGCCATACACTGAAGCTTTCTTT. Filled out from reference TRBV11-3 and TRBJ1-1, the complete variable domain reads EAGVVQSPRYKIIEKKQPVAFWCNPISGHNTLYWYLQNLGQGPELLIRYENEEAVDDSQLPKDRFSAERLKGVDSTLKIQPAELGDSAVYLCASSPLRGPYTEAFFGQGTRLTVV.

This rearrangement joins TRBV11-3 to TRBJ1-2; TRBD1 agrees at 8 bases. V lost 6 bases and J lost 3; bases outside the gene matches: 6. Germline V CDR1 and CDR2: SGHNT, YENEEA. The CDR3 is 14 amino acids. The CDR3: CASSPGGAHYGYTF. The CDR3 DNA reads TGTGCCAGCAGTCCAGGGGGCGCGCACTATGGCTACACCTTC.

CDR3 nucleotides: TGTGCCAGCAGCCCCCACAGGGACTATGGCTACACCTTC. It is translated as CASSPHRDYGYTF. The chain employs TRBV9 and TRBJ1-2, with a tentative D call TRBD1 (6 bases). The CDR3 spans 13 residues. Trimming removed 4 bases from V and 3 bases from J, with 10 bases in between. Germline V gene data show CDR1 as SGDLS and CDR2 as YYNGEE.

On this clone: The junction departs from the called germline gene at one end, perhaps through a read error. V usage is TRBV6-1 and J usage is TRBJ2-7, with 8 bases that match TRBD1. The CDR3 contains 15 residues. CDR1 MNHNS and CDR2 SASEGT come from the germline V gene. The CDR3 nucleotides read TGTGCCAGCAGCGAAGGGACAGGCCTAACCTACGAGCAGTACTTC. This gives the protein CASSEGTGLTYEQYF.

This clone was observed a single time. The chain is built from TRBV6-5 and TRBJ1-5; D is undetermined. This CDR3 spans 13 amino acids. With 2 bases removed from V and 5 bases from J, the gap between germline ends came to 7 bases. Germline-derived CDR1 and CDR2 are MNHEY and SVGAGI. CDR3 sequence: CASSYRVDQPQHF. The CDR3 region has the DNA TGTGCCAGCAGTTACCGAGTGGATCAGCCCCAGCATTTT.

The V and J genes are TRBV9 and TRBJ1-2, with D maybe TRBD1 (6 bases). Germline V gene data show CDR1 as SGDLS and CDR2 as YYNGEE. V dropped 3 bases and J dropped 2 bases, with 14 bases sitting between them. The CDR3 extends over 15 amino acids. CDR3 in DNA: TGTGCCAGCAGCGCCCAGGGGCTGTTAAACTATGGCTACACCTTC. Protein sequence: CASSAQGLLNYGYTF.

There are a few counts of this clone. The chain has TRBV28 and TRBJ1-1; the D gene is possibly TRBD1 (5 bases). CDR1 and CDR2 (germline): MDHEN, SYDVKM. The CDR3 sequence is 13 residues long. Trimming pared 6 bases from V and 3 bases from J, leaving 11 bases between. CDR3 sequence (DNA): TGTGCCAGCAGGGGGGGGTATTACACTGAAGCTTTCTTT. Residues: CASRGGYYTEAFF.

CDR3 nucleotide sequence: TGTGCCAGCTGCTACCACAATCAGCCCCAGCATTTT. Residues: CASCYHNQPQHF. J is TRBJ1-5 and V is TRBV27; D unresolved. CDR1 is MNHEY, CDR2 SMNVEV, per germline (reference sequence). Trimming took off 8 bases at V and 3 bases at J, with 8 bases between the two ends. This CDR3 contains 12 residues.

The V call is TRBV11-3, the J call TRBJ2-1, with D possibly matching TRBD2 (6 bases). The germline gives CDR1 SGHNT, CDR2 YENEEA. CDR3 length: 15 residues. Trimming cost V 2 bases and J 3 bases, with 11 bases left between them. In DNA form, the CDR3 reads TGTGCCAGCAGCTTAAGTGGGGGGAACTACAATGAGCAGTTCTTC. Its translation: CASSLSGGNYNEQFF.

V is TRBV19 and J is TRBJ1-1; D is unresolved. Germline assignment: CDR1 LNHDA and CDR2 SQIVND (reference sequence). Between the trimmed V and J ends, which lost 7 bases and 3 bases, there was a span of 9 bases. CDR3 length: 12 amino acids. Written as DNA, the CDR3 is TGTGCCAGTATGCAGGAGGACACTGAAGCTTTCTTT. It specifies CASMQEDTEAFF.

The chain joins TRBV11-2 to TRBJ2-1, with 12 bases identical to TRBD2. The CDR3 consists of 19 residues. CDR1 is SGHAT and CDR2 is FQNNGV in the germline V gene. The V gene end was trimmed by 3 bases and the J gene end by 0 bases; junction bases not matched to a gene: 9. The CDR3 coding sequence is TGTGCCAGCAGCTTGAGGCTAGCGGGGGGGACGAGCTCCTACAATGAGCAGTTCTTC. It specifies CASSLRLAGGTSSYNEQFF.

CDR3 in DNA: TGTGCCAGCAGCTTAGGCCAGGGGGCGGCTAATGAAAAACTGTTTTTT. Its protein is CASSLGQGAANEKLFF. The chain combines TRBV7-2 with TRBJ1-4; 8 bases are shared with TRBD1. Germline assignment: CDR1 SGHTA and CDR2 FQGNSA. The CDR3 is 16 amino acids. The V gene end was trimmed by 1 base and the J gene end by 3 bases; junction bases not matched to a gene: 4. Full variable domain (rest looked up from reference TRBV7-2 and TRBJ1-4): GAGVSQSPSNKVTEKGKDVELRCDPISGHTALYWYRQSLGQGLEFLIYFQGNSAPDKSGLPSDRFSAERTGGSVSTLTIQRTQQEDSAVYLCASSLGQGAANEKLFFGSGTQLSVL.

V is TRBV7-6 and J is TRBJ2-5; D uncertain. The CDR3 loop spans 15 amino acids. The V gene's germline CDR1 is SGHVS and CDR2 FNYEAQ. Trimming removed 3 bases at V and 1 base at J, with 12 bases between. In DNA, the CDR3 is TGTGCCAGCAGCTTTGTGGGCTTGGGCCAAGAGACCCAGTACTTC. Its protein is CASSFVGLGQETQYF.

There are a few counts of this clone. The chain joins TRBV9 to TRBJ1-5; 12 bases agree with TRBD1. This CDR3 spans 19 amino acids. V dropped 0 bases and J dropped 7; count of bases not matched to a gene: 14. Germline-derived CDR1 and CDR2 are SGDLS and YYNGEE. CDR3: CASSVATGTGGDQGQPQHF. CDR3 DNA sequence: TGTGCCAGCAGCGTAGCTACCGGGACAGGGGGCGATCAGGGGCAGCCCCAGCATTTT.

This sequence joins TRBV4-3 and TRBJ1-5, with D tentatively TRBD1 (5 bases). This CDR3 has 15 residues. The V gene lost 3 bases and the J gene lost 5 bases, with 14 bases spanning the gap. Germline CDR1 LGHNA, CDR2 YSLEER. The CDR3: CASSHAWPTDQPQHF. The CDR3, as DNA: TGCGCCAGCAGCCACGCTTGGCCGACAGATCAGCCCCAGCATTTT.